This T cell receptor beta chain was profiled in a study of blood T cell repertoires in COVID-19. TCRdb's table, derived via immunoSEQ multiplex PCR, lists solely in-frame clones and lacks some. The table includes 95,000 to 150,000 clones, roughly 85% detected once. This TCR was recovered from a man aged 40-49 years with acute or convalescent COVID-19. Sample: peripheral blood.

The CDR3 coding sequence is TGTGCCTGGAGTCCCAGGGGGCCCACCATATATTTT. This translates into CAWSPRGPTIYF. The rearrangement uses TRBV30 and TRBJ1-3; 8 bases match TRBD1. After removal of 2 bases from V and 9 bases from J, the junction contained 3 bases not matched to a gene. The CDR3 is 12 amino acids. The germline CDR1 and CDR2 sequences are GTSNPN and SVGIG (reference sequence).